The rows below give T cell receptor beta chains drawn from one sample of a study of CD8 T cells in ankylosing spondylitis. MiXCR, applied by TCRdb to the 5' RACE reads, yields one record per CDR3 protein. The sample records under 250,000 distinct CDR3 sequences, 5.5% to 7.5% being singletons. The specimen sequenced was blood, either unsorted or a sorted T cell fraction (not recorded which). The source of these receptors is a male donor with ankylosing spondylitis. CDR3s include the opening cysteine and the closing phenylalanine or tryptophan. Each record gives: D gene, clone size, J gene, V gene, CDR3 DNA, CDR3 protein. The D gene is left open where the match is weak. Size tells how often a clone was seen (once, few, many) or the class of an expanded clone, and some rows leave it out.

. | many | TRBJ2-2 | TRBV5-1 | TGCGCCAGCAGCTTGGAAGGCGGGGGCCACACCGGGGAGCTGTTTTTT | CASSLEGGGHTGELFF
TRBD2 | many | TRBJ2-7 | TRBV4-3 | TGCGCCAGCAGCCCTGGGACTAGTCCTTTCTACGAGCAGTACTTC | CASSPGTSPFYEQYF
. | few | TRBJ1-3 | TRBV9 | TGTGCCAGCAGCGCCCTGGGACGGGGAAACACCATATATTTT | CASSALGRGNTIYF
. | . | TRBJ1-2 | TRBV24-1 | TGTGCCACCAGTGAACAGGGCGACTATGGCTACACCTTC | CATSEQGDYGYTF
TRBD2 | many | TRBJ2-7 | TRBV29-1 | TGCAGCGCGAGGGGGACTAGCGGGAGCGACGAGCAGTACTTC | CSARGTSGSDEQYF
. | many | TRBJ2-7 | TRBV28 | TGTGCCAGCAGTTTCGGCGAAACCTACGAGCAGTACTTC | CASSFGETYEQYF
TRBD2 | many | TRBJ2-2 | TRBV5-6 | TGTGCCAGCAGCTTGGCGGGAGGGCGAGGGCTGTTTTTT | CASSLAGGRGLFF
. | many | TRBJ2-1 | TRBV11-2 | TGTGCCAGCAGCTTAGGAGTAGGGGGGGACTATCCCTACAATGAGCAGTTCTTC | CASSLGVGGDYPYNEQFF
TRBD1 | many | TRBJ2-1 | TRBV11-2 | TGTGCCAGCAGCCGGCGACAGGGTGGGGATGAGCAGTTCTTC | CASSRRQGGDEQFF
TRBD2 | many | TRBJ2-7 | TRBV28 | TGTGCCAGCACCCCACTAGCGGGAGGTCCCTACGAGCAGTACTTC | CASTPLAGGPYEQYF
. | many | TRBJ1-5 | TRBV2 | TGTGCCAGCCAACAGTCCCCCCTGGGCAGCAATCAGCCCCAGCATTTT | CASQQSPLGSNQPQHF
. | few | TRBJ1-2 | TRBV10-3 | TGTGCCACCGAAGATGGGCGGGGATCCTATGGCTACACCTTC | CATEDGRGSYGYTF
. | many | TRBJ2-5 | TRBV7-9 | TGTGCCAGCAGCTTAGGACTTAAAGAGACCCAGTACTTC | CASSLGLKETQYF
. | many | TRBJ2-7 | TRBV3-1 | TGTGCCAGCACTTCCCCCTACGAGCAGTACTTC | CASTSPYEQYF
TRBD1 | many | TRBJ2-3 | TRBV28 | TGTGCCAGCAGTATAATTCGGGTAGGACAGGGAATCACAGATACGCAGTATTTT | CASSIIRVGQGITDTQYF